A selection of T cell receptor beta chains follows, all from one sample in a study of shared clonotypes between healthy human individuals. Generated by immunoSEQ multiplex PCR, the TCRdb table keeps only in-frame clones and is missing some. The table has fewer than 1.4 million clones, around 78% seen once. The sample consisted of memory CD4+ T cells from PBMCs. These receptors were obtained from a man between 18 and 35 years old in good health. Some clones in this sample may be carry-over from other donors' samples. CDR3s include the opening cysteine and the closing phenylalanine or tryptophan. The order of the fields is V gene, J gene, D gene, clone size, CDR3 DNA, CDR3 protein. D genes are given only for firm matches. A clone size is listed for some rows: how often the clone was seen (once, few, many), or a class if it is expanded.

v_call: TRBV7-2
j_call: TRBJ1-2
d_call: TRBD1
clone_size: -
cdr3_nt: TGTGCCAGCAGCCATACAGGGGGCGACTATGGCTACACCTTC
cdr3_aa: CASSHTGGDYGYTF

v_call: TRBV27
j_call: TRBJ1-2
d_call: -
clone_size: -
cdr3_nt: TGTGCCAGCAGTTACCGTCCCCCTGGGCGGTATGGCTACACCTTC
cdr3_aa: CASSYRPPGRYGYTF

v_call: TRBV4-1
j_call: TRBJ2-2
d_call: TRBD1
clone_size: -
cdr3_nt: TGCGCCAGCAGCCAACTCCCGGGACAGGGGACCGGGGAGCTGTTTTTT
cdr3_aa: CASSQLPGQGTGELFF

v_call: TRBV28
j_call: TRBJ2-7
d_call: -
clone_size: once
cdr3_nt: TGTGCCAGCAGTATTGCGGGCCGGGGATCCTACGAGCAGTACTTC
cdr3_aa: CASSIAGRGSYEQYF

v_call: TRBV19
j_call: TRBJ1-2
d_call: -
clone_size: -
cdr3_nt: TGTGCCAGTAGTATTCGGAGCCCAGCAAGGAACTATGGCTACACCTTC
cdr3_aa: CASSIRSPARNYGYTF

v_call: TRBV7-2
j_call: TRBJ2-7
d_call: -
clone_size: few
cdr3_nt: TGTGCCAGCAGCTTACGAGGGCGGTACGAGCGGGGACACTACGAGCAGTACTTC
cdr3_aa: CASSLRGRYERGHYEQYF

v_call: TRBV11-2
j_call: TRBJ1-1
d_call: -
clone_size: -
cdr3_nt: TGTGCCAGCAGCATACTCCGGGCCAATGAAGCTTTCTTT
cdr3_aa: CASSILRANEAFF

v_call: TRBV28
j_call: TRBJ2-7
d_call: -
clone_size: -
cdr3_nt: TGTGCCAGCAGTGTTTCCCCTATCAGGGTCACGTATGAGCAGTACTTC
cdr3_aa: CASSVSPIRVTYEQYF

v_call: TRBV10-3
j_call: TRBJ1-1
d_call: -
clone_size: -
cdr3_nt: TGTGCCATCAGTGCACAGACGAACACTGAAGCTTTCTTT
cdr3_aa: CAISAQTNTEAFF

v_call: TRBV30
j_call: TRBJ2-3
d_call: TRBD1
clone_size: -
cdr3_nt: TGTGCCATAAGACAGGGGGCCGGCACAGATACGCAGTATTTT
cdr3_aa: CAIRQGAGTDTQYF

v_call: TRBV5-4
j_call: TRBJ2-1
d_call: TRBD2
clone_size: many
cdr3_nt: TGTGCCAGCAGCTTGGGCGGGAGTGGGTCCTACAATGAGCAGTTCTTC
cdr3_aa: CASSLGGSGSYNEQFF

v_call: TRBV6-1
j_call: TRBJ2-4
d_call: -
clone_size: -
cdr3_nt: TGTGCCAGCGAGGGACTGGGGGAAGCCAAAAACATTCAGTACTTC
cdr3_aa: CASEGLGEAKNIQYF

v_call: TRBV5-8
j_call: TRBJ1-5
d_call: TRBD1
clone_size: many
cdr3_nt: TGTGCCAGCCGTACCGGGACAGGCCCTTATGGGAGTCAGCCCCAGCATTTT
cdr3_aa: CASRTGTGPYGSQPQHF

v_call: TRBV6-5
j_call: TRBJ2-5
d_call: -
clone_size: -
cdr3_nt: TGTGCCACCCGAGCACGGAGTTCGGGGGAGACCCAGTACTTC
cdr3_aa: CATRARSSGETQYF

v_call: TRBV6-1
j_call: TRBJ2-7
d_call: -
clone_size: few
cdr3_nt: TGTGCCAGCACGGCCCCCGTCAGATTCAGCGAGCAGTACTTC
cdr3_aa: CASTAPVRFSEQYF

v_call: TRBV15
j_call: TRBJ1-2
d_call: TRBD1
clone_size: -
cdr3_nt: TGTGCCACCAGCAGAGAGCGAGGGGGCGGCTATGGCTACACCTTC
cdr3_aa: CATSRERGGGYGYTF

v_call: TRBV9
j_call: TRBJ2-5
d_call: -
clone_size: -
cdr3_nt: TGTGCCAGCAGCGTAGGTCTCGGGAGCCAGACCCAGTACTTC
cdr3_aa: CASSVGLGSQTQYF

v_call: TRBV7-9
j_call: TRBJ1-1
d_call: -
clone_size: once
cdr3_nt: TGTGCCAGCAGCTTAGTATACGGAAACACTGAAGCTTTCTTT
cdr3_aa: CASSLVYGNTEAFF

v_call: TRBV7-2
j_call: TRBJ2-7
d_call: TRBD2
clone_size: -
cdr3_nt: TGTGCCAGCAGCTTAGGACTAGCGGGAGACGAGCAGTACTTC
cdr3_aa: CASSLGLAGDEQYF

v_call: TRBV18
j_call: TRBJ2-3
d_call: TRBD2
clone_size: -
cdr3_nt: TGTGCCAGCTCACCCGGGACTAGAAGCACAGATACGCAGTATTTT
cdr3_aa: CASSPGTRSTDTQYF

v_call: TRBV28
j_call: TRBJ2-2
d_call: -
clone_size: -
cdr3_nt: TGTGCCAGCAGCCCCATGGGACAAGGGCGGACCGGGGAGCTGTTTTTT
cdr3_aa: CASSPMGQGRTGELFF

v_call: TRBV9
j_call: TRBJ1-3
d_call: TRBD1
clone_size: few
cdr3_nt: TGTGCCAGCAGCGGACAGGGGGCTGTTGGAAACACCATATATTTT
cdr3_aa: CASSGQGAVGNTIYF

v_call: TRBV19
j_call: TRBJ1-5
d_call: -
clone_size: -
cdr3_nt: TGTGCCAGCGCCACCCCAGGGCTCTATAGCAATCAGCCCCAGCATTTT
cdr3_aa: CASATPGLYSNQPQHF

v_call: TRBV6-1
j_call: TRBJ2-3
d_call: -
clone_size: -
cdr3_nt: TGTGCCAGCAGTGCAGCCAATAGGGTCGATACGCAGTATTTT
cdr3_aa: CASSAANRVDTQYF

v_call: TRBV7-6
j_call: TRBJ2-1
d_call: TRBD1
clone_size: -
cdr3_nt: TGTGCCAGCAGCTTAGCCGGGACAGGGTCCAATGAGCAGTTCTTC
cdr3_aa: CASSLAGTGSNEQFF

v_call: TRBV18
j_call: TRBJ1-1
d_call: -
clone_size: -
cdr3_nt: TGTGCCAGCTCACCACCTTCCCGGCATGAAGCTTTCTTT
cdr3_aa: CASSPPSRHEAFF

v_call: TRBV4-1
j_call: TRBJ1-5
d_call: -
clone_size: -
cdr3_nt: TGCGCCAGCAGCCAAGAGATGAGGCAGCCCCAGCATTTT
cdr3_aa: CASSQEMRQPQHF

v_call: TRBV2
j_call: TRBJ2-7
d_call: TRBD2
clone_size: -
cdr3_nt: TGTGCCAGCAGTCCCCTGACCGGACTAGTCTCCGAGCAGTACTTC
cdr3_aa: CASSPLTGLVSEQYF

v_call: TRBV19
j_call: TRBJ1-5
d_call: TRBD1
clone_size: few
cdr3_nt: TGTGCCAGTTCCGGGACAGGGGGACTTCAGCCCCAGCATTTT
cdr3_aa: CASSGTGGLQPQHF

v_call: TRBV2
j_call: TRBJ2-7
d_call: TRBD1
clone_size: -
cdr3_nt: TGTGCCGGGGGACAGGCGGGCGAGCAGTACTTC
cdr3_aa: CAGGQAGEQYF

v_call: TRBV5-6
j_call: TRBJ2-5
d_call: -
clone_size: -
cdr3_nt: TGTGCCAGCAGCTTGTCCCGGGCAGGGTGGGAGACCCAGTACTTC
cdr3_aa: CASSLSRAGWETQYF

v_call: TRBV6-5
j_call: TRBJ2-5
d_call: -
clone_size: -
cdr3_nt: TGTGCCAGCAGTTCCTTCGGAGAGGGGGCCCAGTACTTC
cdr3_aa: CASSSFGEGAQYF

v_call: TRBV7-2
j_call: TRBJ1-1
d_call: -
clone_size: -
cdr3_nt: TGTGCCAGCAGCCAGAGGTGGAACACTGAAGCTTTCTTT
cdr3_aa: CASSQRWNTEAFF

v_call: TRBV5-1
j_call: TRBJ1-3
d_call: -
clone_size: few
cdr3_nt: TGCGCCAGCAGCTTGGTCGGCAGGGGAAACACCATATATTTT
cdr3_aa: CASSLVGRGNTIYF

v_call: TRBV6-1
j_call: TRBJ2-2
d_call: -
clone_size: few
cdr3_nt: TGTGCCAGCAGTTCACAGGGAAACACCGGGGAGCTGTTTTTT
cdr3_aa: CASSSQGNTGELFF

v_call: TRBV28
j_call: TRBJ2-7
d_call: -
clone_size: -
cdr3_nt: TGTGCCAGCAGTCCTCCGGGCGGCCTCTCCTACGAGCAGTACTTC
cdr3_aa: CASSPPGGLSYEQYF

v_call: TRBV28
j_call: TRBJ2-2
d_call: -
clone_size: -
cdr3_nt: TGTGCCAGCAGCTCCCCGACAGTGCCCGGGGAGCTGTTTTTT
cdr3_aa: CASSSPTVPGELFF

v_call: TRBV6-5
j_call: TRBJ2-1
d_call: -
clone_size: -
cdr3_nt: TGTGCCAGCAGTTACCACGGGACTCAGCTAAAGCAGTTCTTC
cdr3_aa: CASSYHGTQLKQFF

v_call: TRBV30
j_call: TRBJ2-1
d_call: -
clone_size: -
cdr3_nt: TGTGCCTGGAGCGGCTCCTACAATGAGCAGTTCTTC
cdr3_aa: CAWSGSYNEQFF

v_call: TRBV5-1
j_call: TRBJ2-5
d_call: -
clone_size: -
cdr3_nt: TGCGCCAGCAACACAGGGCTGGGGGTAGAGACCCAGTACTTC
cdr3_aa: CASNTGLGVETQYF

v_call: TRBV5-1
j_call: TRBJ1-3
d_call: -
clone_size: -
cdr3_nt: TGCGCCAGCAGCACGGGGCCGAACTCTGGAAACACCATATATTTT
cdr3_aa: CASSTGPNSGNTIYF

v_call: TRBV28
j_call: TRBJ1-1
d_call: -
clone_size: -
cdr3_nt: TGTGCCGGCACCAAACAGGGCCCTGAAGCTTTCTTC
cdr3_aa: CAGTKQGPEAFF

v_call: TRBV4-1
j_call: TRBJ2-3
d_call: TRBD2
clone_size: once
cdr3_nt: TGCGCCAGCCGACTGGGGACTAGCGGGAGAGAAGATACGCAGTATTTT
cdr3_aa: CASRLGTSGREDTQYF

v_call: TRBV4-3
j_call: TRBJ1-2
d_call: TRBD1
clone_size: -
cdr3_nt: TGCGCCAGCAGCCAAGATATAGGACAGGGGGCTGAAGTATTTGGCTACACCTTC
cdr3_aa: CASSQDIGQGAEVFGYTF

v_call: TRBV7-3
j_call: TRBJ2-6
d_call: -
clone_size: -
cdr3_nt: TGTGCCAGCAGTAGTTTAGCTGGGGCCAACGTCCTGACTTTC
cdr3_aa: CASSSLAGANVLTF